This T cell receptor (beta chain) was captured by sequencing in a study of blood T cell repertoires in COVID-19. Clones were sequenced by immunoSEQ multiplex PCR, and TCRdb holds only the in-frame ones, with some missing. The sample carries hundreds of thousands of clones, about 85% recorded once. The CDR3 covers 14 residues. V lost 9 bases, J lost 4 bases, and 17 bases lay in between. CDR1 is LGHNT and CDR2 is FRNRAP in the germline V gene. Source material: peripheral blood. The chain employs TRBV12-5 and TRBJ2-3, with D possibly matching TRBD2 (6 bases). The source is a woman younger than 30 with acute or convalescent COVID-19. The DNA of the CDR3 is TGTGCTAGCCAAGTTATCGGGGGATCAGATACGCAGTATTTT. Translation gives CASQVIGGSDTQYF.